Presented here are 18 T cell receptor beta chains from one specimen sequenced in a study of blood T cells in healthy people across ages. With a J-beta primer mix and a sample-barcoded 5' primer, a second PCR ran about 6 to 11 cycles. From the 5' RACE reads, TCRdb called clonotypes with MiXCR, one entry per CDR3 protein. The table lists approximately 1,100,000 distinct CDR3 sequences, around 43% of them singletons. The sample was blood. These receptors originate from an older woman in good health.

The J gene is TRBJ2-3, the V gene TRBV27, with 15 bases that match TRBD2. The CDR3 runs to 18 residues. V trimming: 8 bases; J trimming: 2 bases; junction bases outside the gene matches: 11. Germline V gene data show CDR1 as MNHEY and CDR2 as SMNVEV (reference sequence). The DNA for the CDR3 is TGTGCCAGCGCTATTGGACTAGCGGGAGGGGGCCTCACAGATACGCAGTATTTT. Encoded protein: CASAIGLAGGGLTDTQYF.

This rearrangement joins TRBV29-1 to TRBJ2-5; 9 bases are a match to TRBD1. With 4 bases clipped from V and 1 base from J, the junction kept 4 bases outside the gene matches. There are 14 residues in the CDR3. Germline CDR1 reads SQVTM; CDR2 reads ANQGSEA. CDR3 nucleotides: TGCAGCGTTGGGACAGGGGCAGGCCAAGAGACCCAGTACTTC. Its translation is CSVGTGAGQETQYF.

CDR3 amino acids: CASRTSGRPDTQYF. The CDR3 region has the DNA TGTGCCAGCAGGACTAGCGGGAGGCCAGATACGCAGTATTTT. The chain recombines TRBV6-1 with TRBJ2-3; TRBD2 agrees at 13 bases. Germline V gene lookup returns CDR1 MNHNS and CDR2 SASEGT. The CDR3 contains 14 residues. Losses at the gene ends were 6 bases for V and 4 bases for J; bases not matched to a gene: 1.

The table lists this clonotype with a few counts. J is TRBJ2-3 and V is TRBV6-6; 11 bases are a match to TRBD2. This CDR3 is 16 amino acids long. Germline trimming cut 0 bases from V and 5 bases from J; bases unmatched to any gene: 4. The germline gives CDR1 MNHNY, CDR2 SVGAGI (reference sequence). The CDR3 DNA is TGTGCCAGCAGTTACTCGACTAGCGGGGCCATAGATACGCAGTATTTT. Protein sequence: CASSYSTSGAIDTQYF.

A few counts support this clonotype. CDR3: CASSPPEGVEQYF. DNA of the CDR3: TGCGCCAGCAGTCCTCCTGAGGGTGTCGAGCAGTACTTC. This chain connects TRBV4-1 to TRBJ2-7; maybe TRBD2 (5 bases). The CDR3 has 13 amino acids. The V end was cut by 6 bases, the J end by 6 bases, with 15 bases between. The germline V gene has CDR1 MGHRA and CDR2 YSYEKL.

This clonotype was recorded a few times. V usage is TRBV29-1 and J usage is TRBJ1-2; 7 positions agree with TRBD1. The CDR3 covers 14 residues. V trimming: 6 bases; J trimming: 3 bases; junction bases outside the gene matches: 10. Germline V gene sequence: CDR1 SQVTM, CDR2 ANQGSEA. This chain's CDR3 is CSVMTGRGDYGYTF. CDR3 bases: TGCAGCGTCATGACAGGGCGGGGGGACTATGGCTACACCTTC.

This chain joins TRBV7-9 and TRBJ2-1, with 9 bases identical to TRBD2. The CDR3 spans 15 residues. Per the germline V gene, CDR1 is SEHNR and CDR2 is FQNEAQ (reference sequence). V was clipped by 4 bases and J by 5 bases; unmatched bases: 6. CDR3 loop: CASSSSGTENNEQFF. The CDR3, as DNA: TGTGCCAGCAGCTCTAGCGGGACTGAGAACAATGAGCAGTTCTTC.

V gene TRBV10-2 combines with J gene TRBJ2-5; 8 bases match TRBD2. This CDR3 contains 12 residues. Germline V gene sequence: CDR1 WSHSY, CDR2 SAAADI. V shed 2 bases, J shed 7 bases, and the junction held 0 bases outside the gene matches. The CDR3 is CASSEAGGTQYF. The DNA of the CDR3 is TGCGCCAGCAGTGAGGCGGGGGGGACCCAGTACTTC.

This clonotype was seen a few times. The chain carries TRBV20-1 and TRBJ2-3, with a tentative D call TRBD2 (6 bases). Deletions cut 0 bases from V and 0 bases from J, with 13 bases between. Germline V gives CDR1 DFQATT, CDR2 SNEGSKA (reference sequence). The CDR3 totals 16 residues. CDR3: CSARDLRRDSTDTQYF. CDR3 sequence (DNA): TGCAGTGCTAGAGATCTTCGGCGGGATAGCACAGATACGCAGTATTTT.

The V call is TRBV7-2, the J call TRBJ2-6, with 10 bases fitting TRBD1. V shed 5 bases, J shed 1 base, and the junction held 2 bases outside the gene matches. The CDR3 spans 16 residues. Germline V lookup: CDR1 SGHTA, CDR2 FQGNSA. For the CDR3, the DNA is TGTGCCAGCAGCGCGGGACAGGGGTCTGGGGCCAACGTCCTGACTTTC. Translation gives CASSAGQGSGANVLTF. The full variable domain, with the rest looked up from reference TRBV7-2 and TRBJ2-6, is GAGVSQSPSNKVTEKGKDVELRCDPISGHTALYWYRQSLGQGLEFLIYFQGNSAPDKSGLPSDRFSAERTGGSVSTLTIQRTQQEDSAVYLCASSAGQGSGANVLTFGAGSRLTVL.

This chain uses TRBV5-1 with TRBJ2-7; D possibly corresponds to TRBD2 (6 bases). With 4 bases removed from V and 8 bases from J, the gap between germline ends came to 16 bases. The CDR3 is 13 residues long. Germline assignment: CDR1 SGHRS and CDR2 YFSETQ. The CDR3 sequence: CASSLAGSSQQYF. The CDR3 DNA is TGCGCCAGCAGCCTGGCGGGGTCCTCGCAGCAGTACTTC.

Only a few counts were recorded for this clonotype. V and J are TRBV12-3 or TRBV12-4 and TRBJ1-2; no reliable D call. Trimming pared 0 bases from V and 4 bases from J, leaving 18 bases between. The CDR3 is 17 residues long. DNA for the CDR3: TGTGCCAGCAGTTTAGCGGTAGGGCAGAAAGGAGGCTATGGCTACACCTTC. Residues: CASSLAVGQKGGYGYTF.

There are a few counts of this clonotype. The chain couples TRBV20-1 to TRBJ2-1, with D unresolved. Germline V CDR1 and CDR2: DFQATT, SNEGSKA (reference sequence). This CDR3 spans 11 amino acids. Trimming stripped 6 bases from V and 3 bases from J, with 6 bases between. CDR3 in DNA: TGCAGTGCCCCCTACTACAATGAGCAGTTCTTC. Translating it yields CSAPYYNEQFF.

This rearrangement joins TRBV20-1 to TRBJ1-2, with D perhaps TRBD1 (5 bases). The CDR3 is 11 amino acids. Trimming pared 7 bases from V and 4 bases from J, leaving 10 bases between. Germline values: CDR1 DFQATT, CDR2 SNEGSKA (reference sequence). CDR3 protein: CSGRESYGYTF. The CDR3 DNA follows: TGCAGTGGCAGGGAGAGCTATGGCTACACCTTC.

The J gene is TRBJ1-2, the V gene TRBV29-1; the D gene is possibly TRBD1 (5 bases). The germline gives CDR1 SQVTM, CDR2 ANQGSEA. The CDR3 loop spans 16 amino acids. V was clipped by 1 base and J by 2 bases, with 17 bases between them. CDR3 sequence reads: CSVEVYGQGENYGYTF. Here the CDR3 DNA reads TGCAGCGTTGAAGTATATGGCCAGGGCGAAAACTATGGCTACACCTTC. Variable domain in full (rest from reference TRBV29-1 and TRBJ1-2): SAVISQKPSRDICQRGTSLTIQCQVDSQVTMMFWYRQQPGQSLTLIATANQGSEATYESGFVIDKFPISRPNLTFSTLTVSNMSPEDSSIYLCSVEVYGQGENYGYTFGSGTRLTVV.

In its sample, this clonotype was seen a few times. The chain carries TRBV3-1 and TRBJ2-5, with D possibly TRBD2 on 6 matching bases. The CDR3 is made up of 16 amino acids. V was pared by 2 bases and J by 1 base, with 14 bases between. Per germline, CDR1 LGHDT and CDR2 YNNKEL (reference sequence). This CDR3 is CASSQNRLELQETQYF. The CDR3 DNA reads TGTGCCAGCAGCCAAAACCGACTAGAACTCCAAGAGACCCAGTACTTC.

The chain has TRBV20-1 and TRBJ2-3, with TRBD1 identical over 7 bases. The germline V gene encodes CDR1 DFQATT and CDR2 SNEGSKA (reference sequence). V gave up 0 bases and J gave up 6 bases; unmatched junction bases: 12. The length of the CDR3 is 16 residues. CDR3 sequence: CSARDLRAGGRDTQYF. The CDR3 DNA follows: TGCAGTGCTAGAGATCTAAGGGCAGGGGGACGGGATACGCAGTATTTT.

The rearrangement uses TRBV11-1 and TRBJ2-1; 16 nucleotides match TRBD2. The better agreement between TRBJ2-7 and the DNA end casts doubt on the J call. Germline V CDR1 and CDR2: SGHAT, FQDESV (reference sequence). There are 18 residues in the CDR3. The CDR3: CASGTSGRAGDSYNEQYF. CDR3 in DNA: TGTGCCAGCGGGACTAGCGGGAGGGCCGGGGACTCCTACAATGAGCAGTACTTC.